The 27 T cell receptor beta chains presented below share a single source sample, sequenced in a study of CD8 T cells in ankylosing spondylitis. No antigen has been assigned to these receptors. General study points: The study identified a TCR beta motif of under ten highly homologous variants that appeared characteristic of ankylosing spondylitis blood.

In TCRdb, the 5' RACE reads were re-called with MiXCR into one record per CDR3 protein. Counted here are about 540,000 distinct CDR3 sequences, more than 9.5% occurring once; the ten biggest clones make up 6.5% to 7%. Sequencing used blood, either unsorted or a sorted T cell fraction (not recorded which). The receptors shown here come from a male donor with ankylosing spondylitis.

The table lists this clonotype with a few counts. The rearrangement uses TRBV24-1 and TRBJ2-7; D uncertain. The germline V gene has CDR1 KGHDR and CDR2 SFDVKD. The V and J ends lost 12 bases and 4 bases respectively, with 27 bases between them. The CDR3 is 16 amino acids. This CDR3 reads CAPPRNMTPTLYEQYV. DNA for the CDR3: TGTGCCCCCCCGCGGAACATGACCCCAACCCTATACGAGCAGTACGTC.

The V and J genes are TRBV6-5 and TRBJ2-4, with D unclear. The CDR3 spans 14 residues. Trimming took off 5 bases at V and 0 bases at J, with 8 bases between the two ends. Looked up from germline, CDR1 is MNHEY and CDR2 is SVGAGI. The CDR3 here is CASSNRAAKNIQYF. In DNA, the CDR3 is TGTGCCAGCAGTAACAGAGCAGCCAAAAACATTCAGTACTTC.

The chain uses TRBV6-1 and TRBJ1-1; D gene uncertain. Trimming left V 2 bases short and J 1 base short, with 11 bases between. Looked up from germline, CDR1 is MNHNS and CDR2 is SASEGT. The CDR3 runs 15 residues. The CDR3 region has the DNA TGTGCCAGCAGTGAATCTGTCCTTCCGAACACTGAAGCTTTCTTT. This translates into CASSESVLPNTEAFF.

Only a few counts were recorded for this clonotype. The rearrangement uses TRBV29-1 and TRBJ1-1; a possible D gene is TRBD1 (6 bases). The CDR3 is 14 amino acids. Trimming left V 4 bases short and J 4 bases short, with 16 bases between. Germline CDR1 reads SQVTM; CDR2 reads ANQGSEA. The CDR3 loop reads CSVVVTGRSTEAFF. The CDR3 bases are TGCAGCGTTGTTGTCACAGGGCGCAGCACTGAAGCTTTCTTT.

The CDR3 DNA is TGCAGTGCTACCAGGACTAGCCTCTACGAGCAGTACTTC. This translates into CSATRTSLYEQYF. The chain employs TRBV20-1 and TRBJ2-7; TRBD2 matches at 8 bases. Germline V gene sequence: CDR1 DFQATT, CDR2 SNEGSKA (reference sequence). The CDR3 spans 13 residues. J gave up 3 bases and V 4 bases, and 5 bases lay outside the gene matches.

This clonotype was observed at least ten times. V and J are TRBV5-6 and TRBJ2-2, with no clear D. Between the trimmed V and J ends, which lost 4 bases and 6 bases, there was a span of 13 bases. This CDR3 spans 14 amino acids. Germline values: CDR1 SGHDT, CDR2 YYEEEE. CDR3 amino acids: CASSKLIDAGELFF. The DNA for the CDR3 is TGTGCCAGCAGCAAGTTAATCGACGCCGGGGAGCTGTTTTTT.

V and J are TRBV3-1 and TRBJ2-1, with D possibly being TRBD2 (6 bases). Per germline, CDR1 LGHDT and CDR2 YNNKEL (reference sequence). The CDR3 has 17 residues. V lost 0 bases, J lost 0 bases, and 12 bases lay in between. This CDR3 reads CASSQDRRGSSYNEQFF. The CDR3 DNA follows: TGTGCCAGCAGCCAAGATCGGCGGGGTAGCTCCTACAATGAGCAGTTCTTC.

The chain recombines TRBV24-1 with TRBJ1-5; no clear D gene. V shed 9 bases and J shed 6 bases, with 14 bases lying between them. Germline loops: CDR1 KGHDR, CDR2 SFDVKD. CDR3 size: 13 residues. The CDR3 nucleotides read TGTGCCACCCAGTCGGGTATCGGTCAGCCCCAGCATTTT. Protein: CATQSGIGQPQHF.

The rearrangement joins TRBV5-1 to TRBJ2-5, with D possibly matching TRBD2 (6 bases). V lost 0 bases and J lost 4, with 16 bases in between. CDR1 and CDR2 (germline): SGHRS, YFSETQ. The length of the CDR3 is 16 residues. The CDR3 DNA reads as TGCGCCAGCAGCTTGGGACGAAGGGGACTTAGAGAGACCCAGTACTTC. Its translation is CASSLGRRGLRETQYF.

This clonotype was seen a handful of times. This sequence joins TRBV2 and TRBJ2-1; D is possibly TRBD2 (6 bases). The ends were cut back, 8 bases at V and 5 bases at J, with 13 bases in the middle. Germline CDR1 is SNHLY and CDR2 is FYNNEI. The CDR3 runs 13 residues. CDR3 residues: CASGVAENNEQFF. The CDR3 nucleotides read TGTGCCAGCGGGGTAGCGGAGAACAATGAGCAGTTCTTC.

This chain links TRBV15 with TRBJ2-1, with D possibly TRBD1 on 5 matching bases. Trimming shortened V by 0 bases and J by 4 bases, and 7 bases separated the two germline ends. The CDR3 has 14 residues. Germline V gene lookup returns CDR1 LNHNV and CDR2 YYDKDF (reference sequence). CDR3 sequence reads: CATSRDQGYNEQFF. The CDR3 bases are TGTGCCACCAGCAGAGATCAGGGTTACAATGAGCAGTTCTTC.

CDR3 region: CASSAGTSNEQYV. CDR3 nucleotides: TGTGCCAGCAGCGCGGGGACTAGCAACGAGCAGTACGTC. The genes are TRBV7-8 and TRBJ2-7; 9 nucleotides agree with TRBD2. In germline, CDR1 is SGHVS, CDR2 FQNEAQ. The CDR3 sequence is 13 residues long. Germline trimming cut 5 bases from V and 5 bases from J; bases unmatched to any gene: 4.

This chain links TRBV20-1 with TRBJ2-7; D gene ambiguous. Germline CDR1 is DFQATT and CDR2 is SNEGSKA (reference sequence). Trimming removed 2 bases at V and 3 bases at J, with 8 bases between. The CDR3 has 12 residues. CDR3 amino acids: CSARCENYEQYF. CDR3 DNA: TGCAGTGCTAGATGCGAGAACTACGAGCAGTACTTC.

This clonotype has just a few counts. In DNA, the CDR3 is TGTGCCAGCAGAAGGGACAGCAGGAACACTGAAGCTTTCTTT. It translates to CASRRDSRNTEAFF. The chain links TRBV12-3 or TRBV12-4 to TRBJ1-1; 7 bases are shared with TRBD1. The V and J ends lost 6 bases and 1 base, in that order; junction bases with no gene match: 5. This CDR3 has 14 residues.

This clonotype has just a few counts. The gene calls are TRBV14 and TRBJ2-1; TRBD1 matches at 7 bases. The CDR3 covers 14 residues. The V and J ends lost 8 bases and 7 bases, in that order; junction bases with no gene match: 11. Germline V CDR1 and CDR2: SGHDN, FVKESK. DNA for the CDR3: TGTGCCAGCTCAGTCGGCAGGGGGTGGAATGAGCAGTTCTTC. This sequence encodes CASSVGRGWNEQFF.

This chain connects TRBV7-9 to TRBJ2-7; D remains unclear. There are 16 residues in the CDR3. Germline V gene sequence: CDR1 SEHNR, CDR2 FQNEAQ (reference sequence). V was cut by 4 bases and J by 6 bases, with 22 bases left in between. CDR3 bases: TGTGCCAGCAGCTCTATCCGGTCAAGCATCGGCGCCGAGCAGTACTTC. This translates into CASSSIRSSIGAEQYF.

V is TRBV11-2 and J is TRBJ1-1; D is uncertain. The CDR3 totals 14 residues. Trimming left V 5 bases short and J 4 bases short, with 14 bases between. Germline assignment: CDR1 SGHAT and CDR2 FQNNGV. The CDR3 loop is CASSRTARVTEAFF. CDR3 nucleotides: TGTGCCAGCAGCCGCACAGCGAGAGTCACTGAAGCTTTCTTT.

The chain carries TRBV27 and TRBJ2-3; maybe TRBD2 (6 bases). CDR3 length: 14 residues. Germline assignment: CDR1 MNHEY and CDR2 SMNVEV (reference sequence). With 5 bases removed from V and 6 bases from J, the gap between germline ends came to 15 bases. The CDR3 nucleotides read TGTGCCAGCAGTGACGACGGTGGAGGGGATACGCAGTATTTT. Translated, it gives CASSDDGGGDTQYF.

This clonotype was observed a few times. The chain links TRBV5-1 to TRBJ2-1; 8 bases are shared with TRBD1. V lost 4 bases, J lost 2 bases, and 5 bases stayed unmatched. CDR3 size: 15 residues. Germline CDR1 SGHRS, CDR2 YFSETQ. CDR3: CASSDTGGPYNEQFF. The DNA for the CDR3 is TGCGCCAGCAGCGACACAGGGGGTCCCTACAATGAGCAGTTCTTC. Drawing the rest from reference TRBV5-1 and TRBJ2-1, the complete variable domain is KAGVTQTPRYLIKTRGQQVTLSCSPISGHRSVSWYQQTPGQGLQFLFEYFSETQRNKGNFPGRFSGRQFSNSRSEMNVSTLELGDSALYLCASSDTGGPYNEQFFGPGTRLTVL.

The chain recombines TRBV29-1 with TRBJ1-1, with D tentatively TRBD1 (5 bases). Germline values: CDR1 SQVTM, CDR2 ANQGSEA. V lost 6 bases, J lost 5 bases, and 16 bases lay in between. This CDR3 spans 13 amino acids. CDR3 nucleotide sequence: TGCAGCGTCGTCAGAGGGGTGGGAACTGAAGCTTTCTTT. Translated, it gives CSVVRGVGTEAFF.

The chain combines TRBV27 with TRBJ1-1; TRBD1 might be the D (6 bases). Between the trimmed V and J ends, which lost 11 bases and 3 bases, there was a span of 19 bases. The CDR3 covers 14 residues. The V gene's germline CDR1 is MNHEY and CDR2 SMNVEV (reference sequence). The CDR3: CASQGRGGDTEAFF. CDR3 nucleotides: TGTGCCTCCCAAGGCAGGGGTGGGGACACTGAAGCTTTCTTT.

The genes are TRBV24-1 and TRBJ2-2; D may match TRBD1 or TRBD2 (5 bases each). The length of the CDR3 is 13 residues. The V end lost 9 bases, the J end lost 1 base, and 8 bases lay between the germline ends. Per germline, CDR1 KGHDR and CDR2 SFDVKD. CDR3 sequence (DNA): TGTGCCACCGGGGGATTGAACACCGGGGAGCTGTTTTTT. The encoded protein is CATGGLNTGELFF.

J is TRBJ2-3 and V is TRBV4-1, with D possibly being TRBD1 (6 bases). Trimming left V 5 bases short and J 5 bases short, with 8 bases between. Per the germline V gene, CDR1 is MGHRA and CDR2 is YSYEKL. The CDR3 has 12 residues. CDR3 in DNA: TGCGCCAGCAGCGGGACATTAGATACGCAGTATTTT. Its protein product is CASSGTLDTQYF.

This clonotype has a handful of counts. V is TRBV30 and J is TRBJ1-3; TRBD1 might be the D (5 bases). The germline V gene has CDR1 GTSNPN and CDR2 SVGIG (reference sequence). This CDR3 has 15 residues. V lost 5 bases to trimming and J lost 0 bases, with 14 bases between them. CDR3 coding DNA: TGTGCCTGGCGGATGGGGCAGGGCTCTGGAAACACCATATATTTT. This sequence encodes CAWRMGQGSGNTIYF.

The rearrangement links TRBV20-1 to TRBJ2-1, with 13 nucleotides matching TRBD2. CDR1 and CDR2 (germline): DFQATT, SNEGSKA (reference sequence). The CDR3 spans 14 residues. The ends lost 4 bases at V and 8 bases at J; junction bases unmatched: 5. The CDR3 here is CSAKGTSGIDEQFF. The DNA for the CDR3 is TGCAGTGCTAAAGGGACTAGCGGGATCGATGAGCAGTTCTTC.

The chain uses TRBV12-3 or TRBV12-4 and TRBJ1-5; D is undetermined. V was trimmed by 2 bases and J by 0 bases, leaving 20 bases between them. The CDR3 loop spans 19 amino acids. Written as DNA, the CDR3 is TGTGCCAGCAGTTTACGTAACAGTCTCCTGGTTAGTAGCAATCAGCCCCAGCATTTT. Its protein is CASSLRNSLLVSSNQPQHF.

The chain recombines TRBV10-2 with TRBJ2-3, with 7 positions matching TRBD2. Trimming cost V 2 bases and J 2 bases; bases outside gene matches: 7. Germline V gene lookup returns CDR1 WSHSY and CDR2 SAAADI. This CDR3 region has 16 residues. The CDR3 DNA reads TGCGCCAGCAGTGAGGGGGGGGAGTGGGACACAGATACGCAGTATTTT. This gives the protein CASSEGGEWDTDTQYF.